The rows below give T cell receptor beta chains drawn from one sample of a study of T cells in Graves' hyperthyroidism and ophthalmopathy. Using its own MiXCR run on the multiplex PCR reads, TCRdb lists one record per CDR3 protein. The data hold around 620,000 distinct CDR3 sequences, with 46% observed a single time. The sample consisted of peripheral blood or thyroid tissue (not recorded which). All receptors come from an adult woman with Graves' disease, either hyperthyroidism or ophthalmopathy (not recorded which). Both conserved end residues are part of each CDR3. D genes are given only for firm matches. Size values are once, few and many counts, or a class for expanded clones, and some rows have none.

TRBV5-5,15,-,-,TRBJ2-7,TGTGCCAGCAGCTTCTTATGGGACACCATCTACGAGCAGTACTTC,CASSFLWDTIYEQYF
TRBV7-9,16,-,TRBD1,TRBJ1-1,TGTGCCAGCAGCGAAGGGACAGGGAGCGTGAACACTGAAGCTTTCTTT,CASSEGTGSVNTEAFF
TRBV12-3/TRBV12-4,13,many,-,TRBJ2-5,TGTGCCAGCAGTTCTGATGCGGCGGAGACCCAGTACTTC,CASSSDAAETQYF
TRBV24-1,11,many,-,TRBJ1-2,TGTGCCACCAGTGATCCCTATGGCTACACCTTC,CATSDPYGYTF
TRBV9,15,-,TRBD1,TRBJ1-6,TGTGCCAGCAGCGAGGGGGCGTCCTATAATTCACCCCTCCACTTT,CASSEGASYNSPLHF
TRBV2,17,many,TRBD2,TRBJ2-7,TGTGCCAGCAAGGCTAGCGGGAGCGGGGATTACTCCTACGAGCAGTACTTC,CASKASGSGDYSYEQYF
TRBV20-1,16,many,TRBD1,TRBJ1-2,TGCAGTGCTAGAGAGAACAGGGGAGACTCCAACTATGGCTACACCTTC,CSARENRGDSNYGYTF
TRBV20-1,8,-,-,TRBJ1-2,TGCAGTGCTAGTCTCAGAAACTGG,CSASLRNW
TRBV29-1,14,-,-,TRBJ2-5,TGCAGCGTTGTCCCCAGCGGCGGCCAAGAGACCCAGTACTTC,CSVVPSGGQETQYF
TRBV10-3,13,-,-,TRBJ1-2,TGTGCCATCAATCCAGGCCCCCGGCGTGGCTACACCTTC,CAINPGPRRGYTF
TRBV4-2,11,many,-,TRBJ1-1,TGTGCCAGCAGCCAGGGAGCTGAAGCTTTCTTT,CASSQGAEAFF
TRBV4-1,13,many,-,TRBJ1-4,TGCGCCAGCGGACTTGCAACTAATGAAAAACTGTTTTTT,CASGLATNEKLFF
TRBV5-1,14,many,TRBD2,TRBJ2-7,TGCGCCAGCAGCTTTGGCGGGAGGGTCTACGAGCAGTACTTC,CASSFGGRVYEQYF
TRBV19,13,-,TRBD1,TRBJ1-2,TGTGCCAGTAGTAACAGGGGGCGGGGTGGCTACACCTTC,CASSNRGRGGYTF
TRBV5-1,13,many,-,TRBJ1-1,TGCGCCAGCAGTTATGACGGGGACACTGAAGCTTTCTTT,CASSYDGDTEAFF
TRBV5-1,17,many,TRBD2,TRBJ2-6,TGCGCCAGCAGCTTTATCGGGGGGGCCTCTGGGGCCAACGTCCTGACTTTC,CASSFIGGASGANVLTF
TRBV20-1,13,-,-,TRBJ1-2,TGCAGTGTATCCCTGGGCCGAACGGCTGGCTACACCTTC,CSVSLGRTAGYTF
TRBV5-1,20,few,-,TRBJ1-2,TGCGCCAGCAGCTTGACAATTTACGGGCGGCAGGGTAGTATTGGGTCTGGCTACACCTTC,CASSLTIYGRQGSIGSGYTF